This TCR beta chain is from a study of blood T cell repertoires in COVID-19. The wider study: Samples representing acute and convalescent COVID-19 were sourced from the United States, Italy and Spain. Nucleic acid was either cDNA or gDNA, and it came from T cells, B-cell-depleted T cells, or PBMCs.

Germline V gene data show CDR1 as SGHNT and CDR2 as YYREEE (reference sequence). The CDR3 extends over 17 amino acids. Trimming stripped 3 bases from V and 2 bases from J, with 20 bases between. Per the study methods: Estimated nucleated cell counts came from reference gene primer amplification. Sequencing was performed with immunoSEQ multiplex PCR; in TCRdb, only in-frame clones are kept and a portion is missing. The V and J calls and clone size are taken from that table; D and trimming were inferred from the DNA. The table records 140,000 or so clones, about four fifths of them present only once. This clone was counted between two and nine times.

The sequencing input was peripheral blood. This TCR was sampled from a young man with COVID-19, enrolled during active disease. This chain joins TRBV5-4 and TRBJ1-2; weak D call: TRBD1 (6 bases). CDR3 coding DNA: TGTGCCAGCAGCTCCTCGGAGGCCGGGACACAGAACTATGGCTACACCTTC. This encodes CASSSSEAGTQNYGYTF.